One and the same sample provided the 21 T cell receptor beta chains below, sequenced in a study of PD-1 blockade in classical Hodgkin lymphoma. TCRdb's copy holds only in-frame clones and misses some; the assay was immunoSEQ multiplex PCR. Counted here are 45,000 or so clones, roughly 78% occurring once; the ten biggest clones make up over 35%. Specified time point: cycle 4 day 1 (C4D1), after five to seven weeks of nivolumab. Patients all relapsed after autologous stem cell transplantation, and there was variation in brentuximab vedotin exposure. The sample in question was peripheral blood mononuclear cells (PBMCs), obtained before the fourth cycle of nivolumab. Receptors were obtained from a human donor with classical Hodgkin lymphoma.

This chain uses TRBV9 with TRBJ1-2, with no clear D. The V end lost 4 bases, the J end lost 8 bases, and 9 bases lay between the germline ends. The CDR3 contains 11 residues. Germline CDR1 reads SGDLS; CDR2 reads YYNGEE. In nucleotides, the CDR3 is TGTGCCAGCAGCATTCCTGGGGGCTACACCTTC. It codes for CASSIPGGYTF.

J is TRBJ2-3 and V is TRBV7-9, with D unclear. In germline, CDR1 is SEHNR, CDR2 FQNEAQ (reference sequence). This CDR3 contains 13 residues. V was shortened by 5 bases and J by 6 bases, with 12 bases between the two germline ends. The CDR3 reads CASSAPASDTQYF. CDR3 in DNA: TGTGCCAGCAGCGCTCCAGCGTCGGATACGCAGTATTTT.

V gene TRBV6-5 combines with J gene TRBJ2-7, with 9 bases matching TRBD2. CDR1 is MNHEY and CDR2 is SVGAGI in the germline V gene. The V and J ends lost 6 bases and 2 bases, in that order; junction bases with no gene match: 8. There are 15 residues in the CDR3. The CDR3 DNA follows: TGTGCCAGCAGGTTAAATAGCGGGGGAACCTACGAGCAGTACTTC. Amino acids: CASRLNSGGTYEQYF.

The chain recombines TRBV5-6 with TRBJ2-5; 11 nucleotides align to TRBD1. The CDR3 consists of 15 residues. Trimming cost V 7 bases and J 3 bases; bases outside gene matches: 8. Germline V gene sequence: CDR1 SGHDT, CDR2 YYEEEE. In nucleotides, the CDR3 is TGTGCCAGCGCTGGAGGGGGACAGGGGGAAGAGACCCAGTACTTC. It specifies CASAGGGQGEETQYF.

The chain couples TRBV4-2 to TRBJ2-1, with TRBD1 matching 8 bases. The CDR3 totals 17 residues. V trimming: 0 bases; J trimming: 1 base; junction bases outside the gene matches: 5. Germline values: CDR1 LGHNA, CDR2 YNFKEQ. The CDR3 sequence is CASSQEVRDRSYNEQFF. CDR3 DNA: TGTGCCAGCAGCCAAGAAGTACGGGACAGGTCCTACAATGAGCAGTTCTTC.

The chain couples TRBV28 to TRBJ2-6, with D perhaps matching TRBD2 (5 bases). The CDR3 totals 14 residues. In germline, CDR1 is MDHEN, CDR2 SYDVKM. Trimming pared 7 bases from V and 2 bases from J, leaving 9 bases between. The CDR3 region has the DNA TGTGCCAGCAACGGGGTACCTGGGGCCAACGTCCTGACTTTC. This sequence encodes CASNGVPGANVLTF.

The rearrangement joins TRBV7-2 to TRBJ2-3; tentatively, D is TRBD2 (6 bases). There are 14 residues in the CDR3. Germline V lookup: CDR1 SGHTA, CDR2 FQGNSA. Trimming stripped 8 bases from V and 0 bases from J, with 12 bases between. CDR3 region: CASAPGESTDTQYF. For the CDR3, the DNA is TGTGCCAGCGCCCCGGGGGAGAGCACAGATACGCAGTATTTT.

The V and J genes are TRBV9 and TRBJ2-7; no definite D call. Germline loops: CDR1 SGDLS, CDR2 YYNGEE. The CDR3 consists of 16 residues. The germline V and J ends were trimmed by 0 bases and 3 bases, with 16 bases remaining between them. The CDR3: CASSVAPEPSYYEQYF. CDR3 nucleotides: TGTGCCAGCAGCGTAGCCCCAGAACCTTCTTACTACGAGCAGTACTTC.

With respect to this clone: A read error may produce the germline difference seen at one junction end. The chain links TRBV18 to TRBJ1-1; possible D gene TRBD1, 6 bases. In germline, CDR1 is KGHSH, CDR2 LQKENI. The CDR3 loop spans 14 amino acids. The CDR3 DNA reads TGTGCCAGCTCCCCACTCGGGACACAAAGTGAAGCTTTCTTT. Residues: CASSPLGTQSEAFF.

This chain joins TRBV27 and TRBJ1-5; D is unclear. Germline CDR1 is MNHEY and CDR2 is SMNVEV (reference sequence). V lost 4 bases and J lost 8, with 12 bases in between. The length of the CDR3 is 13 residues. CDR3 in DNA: TGTGCCAGCAGTTCCACCCTCCGGGAGCCCCAGCATTTT. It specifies CASSSTLREPQHF.

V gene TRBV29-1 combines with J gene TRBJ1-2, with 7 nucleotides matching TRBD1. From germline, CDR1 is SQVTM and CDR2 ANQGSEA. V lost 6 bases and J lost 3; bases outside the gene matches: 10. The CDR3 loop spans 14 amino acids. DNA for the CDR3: TGCAGCGTCCGGGACAGCAATAGGGACTATGGCTACACCTTC. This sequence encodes CSVRDSNRDYGYTF.

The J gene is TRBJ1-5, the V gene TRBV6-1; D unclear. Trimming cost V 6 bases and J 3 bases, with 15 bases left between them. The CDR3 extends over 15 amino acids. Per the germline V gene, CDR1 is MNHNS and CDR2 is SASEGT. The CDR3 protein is CASRETLLNNQPQHF. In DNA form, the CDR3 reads TGTGCCAGCAGGGAGACCCTCCTGAACAATCAGCCCCAGCATTTT.

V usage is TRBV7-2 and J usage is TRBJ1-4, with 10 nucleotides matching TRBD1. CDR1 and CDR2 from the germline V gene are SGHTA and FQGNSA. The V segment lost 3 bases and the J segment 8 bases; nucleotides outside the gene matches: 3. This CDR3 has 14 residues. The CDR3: CASSFEDRGEKLFF. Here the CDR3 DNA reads TGTGCCAGCAGCTTCGAGGACAGGGGGGAAAAACTGTTTTTT.

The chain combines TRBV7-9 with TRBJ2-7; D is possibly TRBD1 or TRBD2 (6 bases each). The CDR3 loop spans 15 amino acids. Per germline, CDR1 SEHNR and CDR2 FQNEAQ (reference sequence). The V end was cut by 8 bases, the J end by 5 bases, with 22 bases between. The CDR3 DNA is TGTGCCAGCGGAGGAGGACAGACTTCGGGGGACGAGCAGTACTTC. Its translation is CASGGGQTSGDEQYF.

The CDR3 protein is CASSTGQDQPQHF. DNA of the CDR3: TGTGCCAGCTCCACGGGCCAGGATCAGCCCCAGCATTTT. This chain uses TRBV18 with TRBJ1-5; no clear D. The ends were cut back, 6 bases at V and 5 bases at J, with 11 bases in the middle. Per germline, CDR1 KGHSH and CDR2 LQKENI. The CDR3 totals 13 residues.

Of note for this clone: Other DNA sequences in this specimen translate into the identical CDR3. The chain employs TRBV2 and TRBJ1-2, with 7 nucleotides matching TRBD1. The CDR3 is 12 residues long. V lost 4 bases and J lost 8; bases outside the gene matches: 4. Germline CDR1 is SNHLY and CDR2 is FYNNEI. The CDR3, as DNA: TGTGCCAGCAGTGGACAGGGAGACGGCTACACCTTC. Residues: CASSGQGDGYTF.

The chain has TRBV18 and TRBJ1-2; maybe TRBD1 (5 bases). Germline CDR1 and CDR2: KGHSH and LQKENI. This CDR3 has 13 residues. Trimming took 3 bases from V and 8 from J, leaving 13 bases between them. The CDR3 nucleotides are TGTGCCAGCTCACCGCAAAGGGGCAGGGGCTACACCTTC. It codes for CASSPQRGRGYTF.

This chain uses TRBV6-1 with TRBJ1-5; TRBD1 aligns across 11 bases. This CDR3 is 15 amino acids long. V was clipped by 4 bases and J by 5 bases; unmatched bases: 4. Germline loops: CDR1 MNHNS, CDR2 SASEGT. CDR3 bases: TGTGCCAGCAGTGCCGGGACAGGGGGGTATCAGCCCCAGCATTTT. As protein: CASSAGTGGYQPQHF.

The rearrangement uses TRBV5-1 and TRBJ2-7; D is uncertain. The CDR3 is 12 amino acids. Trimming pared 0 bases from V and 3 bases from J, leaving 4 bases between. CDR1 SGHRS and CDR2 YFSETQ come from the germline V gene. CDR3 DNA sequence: TGCGCCAGCAGCTTGGTTCGCTACGAGCAGTACTTC. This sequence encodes CASSLVRYEQYF.

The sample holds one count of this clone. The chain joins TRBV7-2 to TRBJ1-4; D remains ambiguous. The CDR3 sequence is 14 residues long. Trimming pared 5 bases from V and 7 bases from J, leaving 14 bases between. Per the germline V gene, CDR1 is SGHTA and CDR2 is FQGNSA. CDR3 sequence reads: CASSPLTWGEKLFF. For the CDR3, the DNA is TGTGCCAGCAGCCCCCTCACGTGGGGTGAAAAACTGTTTTTT.

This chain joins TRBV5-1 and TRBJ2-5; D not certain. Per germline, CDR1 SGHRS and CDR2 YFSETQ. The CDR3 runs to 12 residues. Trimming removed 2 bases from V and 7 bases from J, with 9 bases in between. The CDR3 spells CASSFDVGTQYF. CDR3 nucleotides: TGCGCCAGCAGCTTTGACGTCGGGACCCAGTACTTC. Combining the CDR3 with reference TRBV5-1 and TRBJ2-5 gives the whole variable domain KAGVTQTPRYLIKTRGQQVTLSCSPISGHRSVSWYQQTPGQGLQFLFEYFSETQRNKGNFPGRFSGRQFSNSRSEMNVSTLELGDSALYLCASSFDVGTQYFGPGTRLLVL.